This is a list of T cell receptor beta chains from one sample in a study of blood T cells in healthy people across ages. TCRdb ran MiXCR on the 5' RACE reads and lists one entry per CDR3 protein. Among more than 700,000 distinct CDR3 sequences listed, less than 60% were seen once. The sample comprised blood. Every receptor here comes from a man aged 80 or over in good health. Both conserved end residues are part of each CDR3. Fields, in order: J gene, V gene, clone size, D gene, CDR3 protein, CDR3 DNA. A D gene is named only where the DNA matches it firmly. Not every row has a clone size; where given, it reads once, few, many or a size class.

TRBJ1-2,TRBV2,.,TRBD1,CASGQETDYGYTF,TGTGCCAGCGGACAGGAAACGGACTATGGCTACACCTTC
TRBJ2-2,TRBV6-5,few,.,CASSYVWDTRNVKNTGELFF,TGTGCCAGCAGTTACGTCTGGGACACGCGAAACGTCAAGAACACCGGGGAGCTGTTTTTT
TRBJ2-5,TRBV20-1,many,.,CSARPFEETQYF,TGCAGTGCTAGACCTTTCGAAGAGACCCAGTACTTC
TRBJ1-2,TRBV4-2,many,TRBD1,CASSQDIRQGYGYTF,TGTGCCAGCAGCCAAGATATCCGACAGGGTTATGGCTACACCTTC
TRBJ2-1,TRBV24-1,.,TRBD2,CATSVSVAGEYNEQFF,TGTGCCACCAGTGTATCCGTGGCGGGAGAGTACAATGAGCAGTTCTTC
TRBJ2-1,TRBV5-1,.,.,CASSPETRSNEQFF,TGCGCCAGCAGCCCGGAAACCCGATCGAATGAGCAGTTCTTC
TRBJ2-5,TRBV29-1,once,.,CSVASGTVAKAQETQYF,TGCAGCGTCGCCAGCGGGACAGTGGCCAAAGCGCAAGAGACCCAGTACTTC
TRBJ2-7,TRBV11-2,.,.,CASSLVLGRDGRTSYEQYF,TGTGCCAGCAGCTTAGTTTTGGGCAGGGACGGACGTACGTCCTACGAGCAGTACTTC
TRBJ2-1,TRBV18,.,.,CASSLPDRGPQFF,TGTGCCAGCTCACTACCGGACCGAGGACCGCAGTTCTTC
TRBJ2-7,TRBV5-1,few,TRBD1,CASSLPPGQIYEQYF,TGCGCCAGCAGCTTGCCTCCGGGACAGATCTACGAGCAGTACTTC
TRBJ2-5,TRBV12-3/TRBV12-4,few,TRBD2,CASSLGGTSGVGETQYF,TGTGCCAGCAGTTTAGGGGGGACTAGCGGGGTCGGAGAGACCCAGTACTTC
TRBJ2-7,TRBV5-6,.,TRBD1,CASSLSYRGRNEQYF,TGTGCCAGCAGCTTAAGTTACAGGGGGCGAAACGAGCAGTACTTC
TRBJ2-1,TRBV2,.,TRBD2,CASIGTSGNYEQFF,TGTGCCAGCATCGGGACTAGCGGGAACTATGAGCAGTTCTTC
TRBJ1-2,TRBV20-1,.,.,CSAPDANYGYTF,TGCAGTGCCCCGGACGCTAACTATGGCTACACCTTC
TRBJ2-1,TRBV12-3/TRBV12-4,few,TRBD2,CASRLSLAGTYDEQFF,TGTGCCAGCAGACTCTCGCTAGCGGGGACGTACGATGAGCAGTTCTTC
TRBJ2-5,TRBV5-5,few,TRBD1,CASSTDREWQTQYF,TGTGCCAGCAGCACCGACAGGGAGTGGCAGACCCAGTACTTC
TRBJ2-5,TRBV7-2,few,TRBD2,CASSLLAGEWETQYF,TGTGCCAGCAGCTTACTAGCGGGAGAGTGGGAGACCCAGTACTTC
TRBJ1-5,TRBV7-9,few,.,CASSVQGINQPQHF,TGTGCCAGCAGCGTACAGGGAATCAATCAGCCCCAGCATTTT
TRBJ2-7,TRBV9,.,TRBD2,CASSPRGSGSGEQYF,TGTGCCAGCAGCCCAAGAGGGAGCGGGAGCGGTGAGCAGTACTTC
TRBJ2-1,TRBV4-1,.,TRBD2,CASSQRGSGRVAYNEQFF,TGCGCCAGCAGCCAAAGGGGTAGCGGGAGAGTCGCCTACAATGAGCAGTTCTTC
TRBJ1-5,TRBV20-1,few,.,CSASSGQGFQPQHF,.
TRBJ1-5,TRBV12-3/TRBV12-4,.,.,CASSLDGKYRPQHF,TGTGCCAGCAGTTTAGACGGGAAGTATCGGCCCCAGCATTTT
TRBJ2-4,TRBV7-9,.,.,CASSPSGTFAYF,TGTGCCAGCAGCCCATCCGGGACATTTGCGTACTTC
TRBJ2-3,TRBV5-1,.,.,CASSWENTDTQYF,TGCGCCAGCAGCTGGGAGAACACAGATACGCAGTATTTT
TRBJ2-2,TRBV29-1,few,.,CSVARGGTGELFF,TGCAGCGTTGCCAGGGGCGGCACCGGGGAGCTGTTTTTT
TRBJ2-7,TRBV20-1,.,.,CSARTPTYEQYF,TGCAGTGCTAGAACACCAACCTACGAGCAGTACTTC
TRBJ1-4,TRBV29-1,.,.,CSVEDWRGSNEKLFF,TGCAGCGTTGAAGATTGGAGGGGTTCTAATGAAAAACTGTTTTTT
TRBJ2-3,TRBV29-1,few,.,CSVGGGQNTQYF,TGCAGCGTTGGGGGGGGGCAGAATACGCAGTATTTT
TRBJ2-3,TRBV4-2,.,.,CASSQEAGWADTQYF,TGTGCCAGCAGCCAAGAGGCAGGGTGGGCAGATACGCAGTATTTT
TRBJ2-7,TRBV2,.,.,CASQELAIYNEQYF,TGTGCCAGTCAAGAGCTCGCTATCTACAATGAGCAGTACTTC
TRBJ1-2,TRBV6-5,few,.,CASRADSNYGYTF,TGTGCCAGCAGAGCGGACTCTAACTATGGCTACACCTTC
TRBJ2-3,TRBV5-1,.,.,CASSLVDRRSTDTQYF,TGCGCCAGCAGCTTGGTCGACCGACGATCCACAGATACGCAGTATTTT
TRBJ2-1,TRBV12-3/TRBV12-4,few,TRBD2,CASRLAASYNEQFF,TGTGCCAGCAGACTAGCGGCATCCTACAATGAGCAGTTCTTC
TRBJ2-5,TRBV7-2,few,.,CASSVGIGKTQYF,TGTGCCAGCAGCGTAGGAATTGGGAAGACCCAGTACTTC
TRBJ1-1,TRBV25-1,.,.,CASRATGVNTEAFF,TGTGCCAGCAGAGCAACAGGAGTGAACACTGAAGCTTTCTTT
TRBJ2-7,TRBV5-1,.,.,CASSFTRGEQYF,TGCGCCAGCAGCTTTACCCGGGGCGAGCAGTACTTC
TRBJ2-2,TRBV19,.,TRBD1,CASRPRTGGANTGELFF,TGTGCCAGTAGACCACGAACAGGGGGAGCGAACACCGGGGAGCTGTTTTTT
TRBJ2-7,TRBV7-2,many,.,CASSPHVPSYEQYF,TGTGCCAGCAGCCCACATGTTCCATCCTACGAGCAGTACTTC
TRBJ2-7,TRBV7-2,.,TRBD2,CASSLWAASGYYEQYF,TGTGCCAGCAGCCTCTGGGCGGCTAGCGGGTATTACGAGCAGTACTTC
TRBJ2-7,TRBV25-1,few,.,CASSEFRGNSYEQYF,TGTGCCAGCAGTGAATTTCGCGGGAACTCCTACGAGCAGTACTTC
TRBJ2-7,TRBV25-1,.,.,CASSELRDGLKNEQYF,TGTGCCAGCAGTGAATTAAGGGACGGCCTAAAGAACGAGCAGTACTTC
TRBJ2-1,TRBV15,.,.,CATSREVDYNEQFF,TGTGCCACCAGCAGAGAGGTAGACTACAATGAGCAGTTCTTC
TRBJ2-7,TRBV3-1,.,TRBD2,CASNPSGMGTEQYF,TGTGCCAGCAACCCTAGCGGAATGGGAACCGAGCAGTACTTC
TRBJ2-1,TRBV28,.,TRBD2,CASSLYTSGIYNEQFF,TGTGCCAGCAGTTTATACACTAGCGGCATATACAATGAGCAGTTCTTC
TRBJ1-1,TRBV11-2,few,TRBD1,CASSLSSGQGRTEAFF,TGTGCCAGCAGCTTAAGCTCGGGACAGGGTCGGACTGAAGCTTTCTTT
TRBJ2-2,TRBV20-1,.,.,CSARSPGAGELFF,TGCAGTGCTAGAAGTCCCGGGGCCGGGGAGCTGTTTTTT
TRBJ2-2,TRBV6-4,few,.,CASSGADTGELFF,TGTGCCAGCAGTGGGGCGGACACCGGGGAGCTGTTTTTT
TRBJ1-1,TRBV12-3/TRBV12-4,.,.,CASSFGRDGTEAFF,TGTGCCAGCAGTTTTGGCAGGGATGGAACTGAAGCTTTCTTT
TRBJ2-1,TRBV11-2,many,.,CASRGRVRGHNEQFF,TGTGCCAGCAGAGGGCGGGTAAGAGGTCACAATGAGCAGTTCTTC
TRBJ1-2,TRBV7-2,.,.,CASSRDQDHGYTF,TGTGCCAGCAGCCGCGACCAAGACCACGGCTACACCTTC
TRBJ2-5,TRBV6-2/TRBV6-3,many,TRBD2,CASSYGGLPQETQYF,TGTGCCAGCAGTTACGGGGGACTACCGCAAGAGACCCAGTACTTC
TRBJ2-3,TRBV6-6,many,TRBD2,CASSWTTSGYTDTQYF,TGTGCCAGCAGTTGGACGACTAGCGGATACACAGATACGCAGTATTTT
TRBJ2-1,TRBV11-2,.,.,CASSLGSWRMPYNEQFF,TGTGCCAGCAGCTTAGGGAGCTGGCGGATGCCCTACAATGAGCAGTTCTTC
TRBJ2-3,TRBV7-8,few,TRBD2,CASSSEDASGSFITDTQYF,TGTGCCAGCAGCTCCGAGGACGCTAGCGGGAGTTTTATCACAGATACGCAGTATTTT
TRBJ1-2,TRBV4-3,.,.,CASSQEWGGSYGYTF,TGCGCCAGCAGCCAAGAGTGGGGGGGCAGTTATGGCTACACCTTC
TRBJ2-3,TRBV6-5,.,.,CASSYSGVATQYF,TGTGCCAGCAGTTACTCAGGGGTGGCTACGCAGTATTTT
TRBJ2-5,TRBV24-1,many,.,CATSDRVLGETQYF,TGTGCCACCAGTGACCGAGTCCTGGGAGAGACCCAGTACTTC